The rows below give T cell receptor beta chains drawn from one sample of a study of CD8 T cells in ankylosing spondylitis. TCRdb fed the 5' RACE reads into MiXCR, producing one record per CDR3 protein. The sample has 150,000 or so distinct CDR3 sequences, around 32% seen once. Specimen: synovial fluid, either unsorted or a sorted T cell fraction (not recorded which). Receptors originate from a male donor with ankylosing spondylitis. The CDR3 runs from the conserved cysteine through the conserved F or W. A D gene is named only where the DNA matches it firmly. Part of the rows lack a size; the others show once, few, many or a class for expanded clones.

d_gene	abundance	v_gene	j_gene	CDR3aa	CDR3nt
TRBD2	.	TRBV20-1	TRBJ2-7	CSASGGAHEQYF	TGCAGTGCTAGCGGGGGGGCCCACGAGCAGTACTTC
.	.	TRBV3-1	TRBJ2-7	CASSPGPNLSYEQYF	TGTGCCAGCAGCCCGGGACCGAATCTTTCCTACGAGCAGTACTTC
TRBD2	.	TRBV20-1	TRBJ2-1	CSPGTSRSYNEQFF	TGCAGTCCCGGGACTAGCAGGTCCTACAATGAGCAGTTCTTC
TRBD1	.	TRBV4-2	TRBJ1-2	CASSQGQGALGGYTF	TGTGCCAGCAGCCAGGGACAGGGGGCATTGGGTGGCTACACCTTC
.	many	TRBV9	TRBJ2-7	CASSPFSASGEQYF	TGTGCCAGCAGCCCCTTTAGCGCGAGCGGCGAGCAGTACTTC
.	.	TRBV25-1	TRBJ1-1	CASRKEWGNTEAFF	TGTGCCAGCAGGAAGGAGTGGGGTAACACTGAAGCTTTCTTT
.	.	TRBV28	TRBJ1-1	CASSSYRDFAFF	TGTGCCAGCAGCTCTTACAGGGATTTTGCTTTCTTT
.	.	TRBV10-3	TRBJ2-1	CAISESNEQFF	TGTGCCATCAGTGAGTCGAATGAGCAGTTCTTC
TRBD1	.	TRBV3-1	TRBJ1-1	CASSPSDRVATEAFF	TGTGCCAGCAGCCCCTCAGACAGGGTCGCCACTGAAGCTTTCTTT
TRBD1	.	TRBV12-3/TRBV12-4	TRBJ1-6	CASSLIGTANNSPLHF	TGTGCCAGCAGTTTAATTGGGACAGCGAATAATTCACCCCTCCACTTT
.	.	TRBV6-5	TRBJ1-4	CASSYTLTAGEKLFF	TGTGCCAGCAGTTACACCCTGACGGCGGGGGAAAAACTGTTTTTT
TRBD2	medium-sized	TRBV28	TRBJ2-7	CASSPPGGRGPTYEQYF	TGTGCCAGCAGTCCACCGGGGGGAAGGGGTCCCACCTACGAGCAGTACTTC
TRBD2	.	TRBV6-1	TRBJ2-3	CASRLIAGGSTDTQYF	TGTGCCAGCAGACTTATAGCGGGAGGAAGCACAGATACGCAGTATTTT
.	.	TRBV6-1	TRBJ2-7	CASSELYEQYF	TGTGCCAGCAGTGAACTCTACGAGCAGTACTTC
TRBD1	.	TRBV6-6	TRBJ1-1	CASSYAGQLEAFF	TGTGCCAGCAGTTACGCGGGACAGCTTGAAGCTTTCTTT
.	.	TRBV2	TRBJ2-6	CASSGGTGANVLTF	TGTGCCAGCAGTGGGGGGACCGGGGCCAACGTCCTGACTTTC
TRBD1	.	TRBV4-2	TRBJ1-6	CASSQEGGRRDSNSPLHF	TGTGCCAGCAGCCAAGAGGGAGGACGCCGGGACAGTAATTCACCCCTCCACTTT
.	few	TRBV7-2	TRBJ2-3	CASSSGQGPQYF	TGTGCCAGCAGCTCCGGTCAAGGTCCGCAGTATTTT
.	.	TRBV28	TRBJ1-2	CASRSPGFYGYTF	TGTGCCAGCAGATCCCCAGGGTTCTATGGCTACACCTTC
.	.	TRBV7-2	TRBJ1-1	CASSLASDTEAFF	TGTGCCAGCAGCTTAGCGAGTGACACTGAAGCTTTCTTT
.	.	TRBV20-1	TRBJ1-6	CSAQGLGSTLHF	TGCAGTGCTCAGGGCTTGGGGTCAACCCTCCACTTT
.	.	TRBV7-3	TRBJ2-2	CASSLFSNTGELFF	TGTGCCAGCAGCTTATTCTCGAACACCGGGGAGCTGTTTTTT
.	.	TRBV20-1	TRBJ2-1	CSAALRAGAVDEQFF	TGCAGTGCTGCCCTGAGGGCGGGGGCTGTGGATGAGCAGTTCTTC
.	few	TRBV6-5	TRBJ2-4	CASSYSGYLEGKNIQYF	TGTGCCAGCAGTTACTCTGGCTATTTGGAGGGCAAAAACATTCAGTACTTC
TRBD2	few	TRBV9	TRBJ2-2	CASSLGLAETTGELFF	TGTGCCAGCAGTCTGGGACTAGCGGAAACCACCGGGGAGCTGTTTTTT
.	.	TRBV6-1	TRBJ1-1	CASSEIGLGIGAANTEAFF	TGTGCCAGCAGTGAAATAGGCCTGGGGATCGGCGCGGCAAACACTGAAGCTTTCTTT
.	.	TRBV4-2	TRBJ2-4	CASSQDGGAGDIQYF	TGTGCCAGCAGCCAAGATGGGGGGGCCGGGGACATTCAGTACTTC
.	once	TRBV4-1	TRBJ2-2	CASSQERTGELLF	TGCGCCAGCAGCCAGGAGCGCACCGGGGAGCTGCTTTTT
TRBD1	.	TRBV6-1	TRBJ2-7	CASSADRAVEQYF	TGTGCCAGCAGCGCCGACAGGGCGGTCGAGCAGTACTTC
TRBD1	many	TRBV7-3	TRBJ2-1	CASSVDRGAYNEQFF	TGTGCCAGCAGCGTGGACAGGGGCGCCTACAATGAGCAGTTCTTC
TRBD1	many	TRBV20-1	TRBJ2-5	CSARKGTAQETQYF	TGCAGTGCCCGTAAGGGGACAGCCCAAGAGACCCAGTACTTC
.	many	TRBV28	TRBJ1-4	CASKTGGGTNEKLFF	TGTGCCAGCAAAACTGGCGGGGGGACTAATGAAAAACTGTTTTTT
TRBD1	few	TRBV10-3	TRBJ2-7	CAISESYYVGQGYEQYF	TGTGCCATCAGTGAGTCGTATTATGTCGGACAGGGCTACGAGCAGTACTTC
.	.	TRBV7-2	TRBJ2-2	CASSPRGTPNTGELFF	TGTGCCAGCAGTCCTAGGGGGACACCGAACACCGGGGAGCTGTTTTTT
.	once	TRBV7-9	TRBJ1-3	CASSPAGGGGNTIYF	TGTGCCAGCAGCCCTGCGGGGGGAGGAGGAAACACCATATATTTT
.	many	TRBV5-1	TRBJ2-2	CASSLEAAVNTGELFF	TGCGCCAGCAGCTTGGAGGCCGCGGTGAACACCGGGGAGCTGTTTTTT
.	few	TRBV20-1	TRBJ1-1	CSAGRTANTEAFF	TGCAGTGCTGGCCGGACAGCGAACACTGAAGCTTTCTTT
.	few	TRBV20-1	TRBJ2-1	CSASRGFGNEQFF	TGCAGTGCCTCCCGCGGATTTGGGAATGAGCAGTTCTTC
.	many	TRBV20-1	TRBJ2-1	CSARDVVAGPSYNEQFF	TGCAGTGCTAGAGATGTGGTGGCGGGGCCCTCCTACAATGAGCAGTTCTTC
TRBD1	few	TRBV20-1	TRBJ2-1	CSARVLTGHYNEQFF	TGCAGTGCTAGAGTTCTGACAGGGCACTACAATGAGCAGTTCTTC
.	many	TRBV2	TRBJ1-2	CASSEDSGYGYTF	TGTGCCAGCAGTGAAGACAGTGGCTATGGCTACACCTTC
.	.	TRBV5-1	TRBJ2-3	CASSLAGGALRTDTQYF	TGCGCCAGCAGCTTGGCCGGAGGGGCGCTACGAACAGATACGCAGTATTTT
.	.	TRBV5-1	TRBJ2-1	CASSFPTGNYNEQFF	TGCGCCAGCAGCTTCCCGACAGGAAACTACAATGAGCAGTTCTTC
.	many	TRBV12-3/TRBV12-4	TRBJ2-2	CASSFRANTGELFF	TGTGCCAGCAGTTTCAGAGCGAACACCGGGGAGCTGTTTTTT
.	.	TRBV10-3	TRBJ2-7	CATDQGQPSEQYF	TGTGCCACCGACCAAGGACAGCCATCCGAGCAGTACTTC
.	many	TRBV3-1	TRBJ1-5	CASSQDTSQPQHF	TGTGCCAGCAGCCAAGATACGAGTCAGCCCCAGCATTTT
.	.	TRBV5-6	TRBJ2-1	CASSSRLGEQFF	TGTGCCAGCAGCTCACGACTCGGTGAGCAGTTCTTC
TRBD2	few	TRBV7-2	TRBJ2-3	CASSREAGVSTDTQYF	TGTGCCAGCAGCCGGGAAGCGGGAGTCAGCACAGATACGCAGTATTTT
TRBD1	.	TRBV18	TRBJ2-1	CASSRDSYNEQFF	TGTGCCAGCTCACGGGACAGCTACAATGAGCAGTTCTTC
.	.	TRBV10-3	TRBJ2-7	CAISESAQGPYEQYF	TGTGCCATCAGTGAGTCGGCACAGGGACCTTACGAGCAGTACTTC
.	.	TRBV27	TRBJ2-7	CASSPGEKDYEQYF	TGTGCCAGCAGTCCGGGAGAGAAGGACTACGAGCAGTACTTC
.	.	TRBV6-2/TRBV6-3	TRBJ2-1	CASSRHIRDNEQFF	TGTGCCAGCAGCCGCCATATTAGGGACAATGAGCAGTTCTTC
TRBD2	many	TRBV27	TRBJ2-1	CASSLMLAGNEQFF	TGTGCCAGCAGTTTAATGCTAGCGGGCAATGAGCAGTTCTTC
.	.	TRBV7-6	TRBJ2-3	CASSTSPWAGEQDTQYF	TGTGCCAGCAGCACATCCCCCTGGGCAGGGGAACAAGATACGCAGTATTTT
.	.	TRBV9	TRBJ2-3	CASSVTNGNTDTQYF	TGTGCCAGCAGCGTGACTAATGGCAACACAGATACGCAGTATTTT
TRBD1	.	TRBV20-1	TRBJ2-3	CSATDRVGINTQYF	TGCAGTGCTACAGACAGGGTGGGAATCAATACGCAGTATTTT